This T cell receptor (beta chain) stems from a study of a mutant IDH1 vaccine in newly diagnosed glioma. About the research overall: Initiation of the vaccine course occurred 4-6 weeks after radiotherapy alone, or alongside temozolomide cycles. Mean patient age was roughly 43 years; around 60% were male and approximately 40% female.

Sample time point: week 35, safety follow-up. Topical imiquimod was applied with each vaccine dose, which held 300 ug of mutant IDH1 20-mer peptide. The patients were given eight vaccinations, one each in weeks 1, 3, 5, 7, 11, 15, 19 and 23. Clones were sequenced by immunoSEQ multiplex PCR, and TCRdb holds only the in-frame ones, with some missing. The profile shows some 57,000 clones, approximately 80% of them singletons. Trimming at V came to 3 bases and at J to 1 base, leaving 4 bases not matched to a gene. The CDR3 covers 16 residues. From germline, CDR1 is MNHEY and CDR2 SVGAGI. Remarks on this clone: Its antigen is still unknown.

This sequence was found in a woman younger than 30 with glioma. Sequenced material: PBMCs, taken from a glioma patient whose treatment included an IDH1 peptide vaccine. The rearrangement joins TRBV6-5 to TRBJ1-5; 9 bases fit TRBD1. CDR3: CASSYFGTGSNQPQHF. CDR3 DNA: TGTGCCAGCAGTTATTTTGGGACAGGGAGCAATCAGCCCCAGCATTTT.